In this sample, the clone carrying this T cell receptor (beta chain) turned up many times. The antigen is not known. These data originate in a study of identical twins' blood T cells. The CDR3 runs to 13 residues. Germline V gene lookup returns CDR1 SQVTM and CDR2 ANQGSEA. The V and J ends lost 1 base and 4 bases respectively, with 7 bases between them. Study conclusions and caveats: Abundant TCRbeta CDR3s overlapped more between twins than with unrelated donors.

Donors were six healthy women in three monozygous twin pairs. A previously described protocol, modified, built RNA-based TCR cDNA libraries. Per the original methods: Each library had roughly 2.2 to 4 million CDR3 reads and about 85,000 to nearly 500,000 clonotypes. MiXCR, applied by TCRdb to the 5' RACE reads, yields one record per CDR3 protein. TCRdb's processing, not the study's, gives the V and J calls here. Seen here are hundreds of thousands of distinct CDR3 sequences, around 30% observed once, and the top ten hold about 6%. The receptor was isolated from a woman aged 18 to 55 in good health. This chain links TRBV29-1 with TRBJ2-2; perhaps TRBD1 as D (5 bases). Sequences were obtained from PBMCs. In DNA form, the CDR3 reads TGCAGCGTTGAAGGACAGACCACCGGGGAGCTGTTTTTT. Its translation: CSVEGQTTGELFF.